The 23 T cell receptor beta chains below all came from one sample that was sequenced in a study of T-cell memory formation after mild COVID-19. Each CDR3 protein is one row after TCRdb ran MiXCR on the 5' RACE reads. Of roughly 130,000 distinct CDR3 sequences in the sample, 5% to 6.5% were seen once. Sequencing input: PBMCs or a T cell subset sorted from them (not recorded which). The receptors derive from an adult woman who had mild COVID-19 (a few samples of this study predate the infection). Cell type and time point are not known.

This clonotype was detected a few times. This sequence joins TRBV5-1 and TRBJ1-1; tentatively, D is TRBD1 (5 bases). Germline-derived CDR1 and CDR2 are SGHRS and YFSETQ. The length of the CDR3 is 13 residues. Deletions cut 4 bases from V and 5 bases from J, with 12 bases between. CDR3 nucleotides: TGCGCCAGCAGCCCCAGGGAGGGGACTGAAGCTTTCTTT. Translation gives CASSPREGTEAFF. The full variable domain, completed using reference TRBV5-1 and TRBJ1-1, is KAGVTQTPRYLIKTRGQQVTLSCSPISGHRSVSWYQQTPGQGLQFLFEYFSETQRNKGNFPGRFSGRQFSNSRSEMNVSTLELGDSALYLCASSPREGTEAFFGQGTRLTVV.

This clonotype has ten or more counts. The chain has TRBV7-2 and TRBJ2-4; 9 bases fit TRBD2. Trimming removed 5 bases from V and 1 base from J; junction bases left unmatched: 3. Germline CDR1 is SGHTA and CDR2 is FQGNSA. This CDR3 comprises 15 residues. The CDR3 is CASSPTSGAKNIQYF. DNA of the CDR3: TGTGCCAGCAGCCCCACTAGCGGGGCCAAAAACATTCAGTACTTC.

This clonotype came up a few times. This chain links TRBV5-4 with TRBJ2-1; TRBD2 matches 7 bases. There are 18 residues in the CDR3. Germline V gene lookup returns CDR1 SGHNT and CDR2 YYREEE (reference sequence). V shed 1 base and J 6 bases; nucleotides not matched to a gene: 16. CDR3 sequence reads: CASSLKVGGMTTSNEQFF. DNA for the CDR3: TGTGCCAGCAGCTTGAAGGTCGGGGGGATGACAACTAGCAATGAGCAGTTCTTC.

This clonotype was detected many times. The chain combines TRBV7-9 with TRBJ2-7; perhaps TRBD1 as D (6 bases). Germline V gives CDR1 SEHNR, CDR2 FQNEAQ (reference sequence). V was clipped by 3 bases and J by 6 bases, with 9 bases between them. The CDR3 has 12 amino acids. The CDR3 spells CASSFLGGEQYF. The CDR3 DNA reads as TGTGCCAGCAGCTTTCTAGGGGGCGAGCAGTACTTC.

This clonotype was recorded many times. V gene TRBV27 combines with J gene TRBJ1-2, with D possibly TRBD1 on 5 matching bases. The CDR3 runs to 14 residues. V was cut by 5 bases and J by 8 bases, with 18 bases left in between. The germline gives CDR1 MNHEY, CDR2 SMNVEV (reference sequence). CDR3 sequence reads: CASSPMRGTLGYTF. The CDR3 nucleotides read TGTGCCAGCAGTCCCATGCGCGGGACTTTGGGCTACACCTTC.

There are many counts of this clonotype. The rearrangement joins TRBV24-1 to TRBJ2-7; TRBD2 is a possible D gene (6 bases). V was trimmed by 5 bases and J by 7 bases, leaving 17 bases between them. CDR3 length: 14 amino acids. The V gene's germline CDR1 is KGHDR and CDR2 SFDVKD. The CDR3 is CATSGAGRSNEQYF. The CDR3 nucleotides read TGTGCCACCAGTGGGGCAGGGAGGAGCAATGAGCAGTACTTC.

This clonotype was detected only a few times. V usage is TRBV7-8 and J usage is TRBJ1-2; D is ambiguous. CDR3 length equals 15 residues. From germline, CDR1 is SGHVS and CDR2 FQNEAQ. The V end lost 4 bases, the J end lost 4 bases, and 16 bases lay between the germline ends. CDR3 region: CASSSSRELGYGYTF. As DNA, the CDR3 is TGTGCCAGCAGCTCCAGCCGGGAACTGGGCTATGGCTACACCTTC. Full variable domain (remainder filled in from reference TRBV7-8 and TRBJ1-2): GAGVSQSPRYKVAKRGQDVALRCDPISGHVSLFWYQQALGQGPEFLTYFQNEAQLDKSGLPSDRFFAERPEGSVSTLKIQRTQQEDSAVYLCASSSSRELGYGYTFGSGTRLTVV.

V is TRBV3-1 and J is TRBJ1-1; no clear D gene. The CDR3 has 14 amino acids. Germline values: CDR1 LGHDT, CDR2 YNNKEL (reference sequence). Trimming left V 3 bases short and J 7 bases short, with 15 bases between. This CDR3 reads CASSHGLQDLEAFF. CDR3 coding DNA: TGTGCCAGCAGCCACGGGTTACAAGACCTTGAAGCTTTCTTT.

CDR3 nucleotide sequence: TGCGCCAGCAGCTTGTCGACTAGCGGAGTATACAATGAGCAGTTCTTC. This codes for CASSLSTSGVYNEQFF. The chain has TRBV5-1 and TRBJ2-1; 9 nucleotides match TRBD2. The CDR3 consists of 16 residues. The ends lost 1 base at V and 4 bases at J; junction bases unmatched: 6. The germline CDR1 and CDR2 sequences are SGHRS and YFSETQ.

This chain connects TRBV3-1 to TRBJ2-1; D might be TRBD1 (5 bases). Trimming left V 0 bases short and J 10 bases short, with 13 bases between. This CDR3 has 14 residues. Germline CDR1 is LGHDT and CDR2 is YNNKEL (reference sequence). The CDR3 is CASSQDWKKGEQFF. CDR3 coding DNA: TGTGCCAGCAGCCAAGATTGGAAAAAGGGGGAGCAGTTCTTC.

CDR3 in amino acids: CASSPQGWHTGELFF. CDR3 DNA: TGTGCCAGCAGCCCCCAGGGATGGCACACCGGGGAGCTGTTTTTT. V is TRBV6-1 and J is TRBJ2-2; TRBD1 is a possible D gene (5 bases). The germline CDR1 and CDR2 sequences are MNHNS and SASEGT. The V and J ends lost 6 bases and 3 bases respectively, with 14 bases between them. CDR3 length: 15 amino acids.

V is TRBV10-3 and J is TRBJ1-6; D is uncertain. V was cut by 7 bases and J by 10 bases, with 17 bases left in between. CDR3 length: 14 residues. Germline-derived CDR1 and CDR2 are ENHRY and SYGVKD. DNA of the CDR3: TGTGCCATCACGGGTGCGGGCGGAGGATCACCCCTCCACTTT. This codes for CAITGAGGGSPLHF.

This clonotype appeared many times. The chain couples TRBV20-1 to TRBJ2-7; tentative D call: TRBD1 (6 bases). The CDR3 has 14 amino acids. V gave up 4 bases and J gave up 1 base, with 14 bases separating them. CDR1 and CDR2 (germline): DFQATT, SNEGSKA (reference sequence). As DNA, the CDR3 is TGCAGTGCTACCCCCCCGACAGGATCCTACGAGCAGTACTTC. It specifies CSATPPTGSYEQYF.

This clonotype was counted many times. This chain links TRBV29-1 with TRBJ1-2; unclear D gene. Trimming removed 3 bases from V and 8 bases from J, with 1 base in between. The CDR3 covers 8 residues. CDR1 is SQVTM and CDR2 is ANQGSEA in the germline V gene. The CDR3 nucleotides are TGCAGCGTTGACGGCTACACCTTC. Protein product: CSVDGYTF.

There are many counts of this clonotype. The chain couples TRBV5-1 to TRBJ1-4; D possibly corresponds to TRBD1 (5 bases). This CDR3 comprises 15 residues. V lost 2 bases, J lost 8 bases, and 16 bases lay in between. Germline V gives CDR1 SGHRS, CDR2 YFSETQ. The CDR3 DNA reads as TGCGCCAGCAGCTTCGGGGACGCCCTCGGGGAAAAACTGTTTTTT. Its protein product is CASSFGDALGEKLFF.

The rearrangement links TRBV5-4 to TRBJ2-6; 7 bases line up with TRBD2. With V trimmed by 4 bases and J by 0 bases, 7 bases remained unmatched. CDR1 is SGHNT and CDR2 is YYREEE in the germline V gene (reference sequence). CDR3 length: 17 residues. The CDR3 sequence is CASSGGGSLSGANVLTF. The CDR3 DNA follows: TGTGCCAGCAGCGGGGGGGGTTCCCTCTCTGGGGCCAACGTCCTGACTTTC.

The chain joins TRBV5-1 to TRBJ2-5; maybe TRBD2 (6 bases). V was shortened by 0 bases and J by 3 bases, with 15 bases between the two germline ends. CDR3 size: 16 residues. Germline CDR1 is SGHRS and CDR2 is YFSETQ. Written as DNA, the CDR3 is TGCGCCAGCAGCTTGGCGGAGGGTACGGTAAAAGAGACCCAGTACTTC. It translates to CASSLAEGTVKETQYF.

This clonotype showed up many times. The chain has TRBV9 and TRBJ2-1; 7 bases line up with TRBD2. The V segment lost 0 bases and the J segment 9 bases; nucleotides outside the gene matches: 3. CDR3 size: 13 residues. Germline CDR1 reads SGDLS; CDR2 reads YYNGEE. DNA of the CDR3: TGTGCCAGCAGCGTAGACGCGGGAGTTGAGCAGTTCTTC. Its translation is CASSVDAGVEQFF.

In nucleotides, the CDR3 is TGTGCCAGCAGCTCGGTTCAGAGCAGAAACACCATATATTTT. Amino acids: CASSSVQSRNTIYF. V gene TRBV5-6 combines with J gene TRBJ1-3; no clear D. The CDR3 has 14 amino acids. Per germline, CDR1 SGHDT and CDR2 YYEEEE. V was cut by 3 bases and J by 5 bases, with 12 bases left in between.

Many counts were recorded for this clonotype. The chain couples TRBV4-3 to TRBJ2-7, with 10 positions matching TRBD2. The junction had 11 bases not matched to a gene; V was cut back by 0 bases and J by 6 bases. This CDR3 region has 17 residues. Germline CDR1 is LGHNA and CDR2 is YSLEER. CDR3 sequence: CASSQDSASGRISEQYF. CDR3 nucleotides: TGCGCCAGCAGCCAAGATTCGGCTAGCGGGAGAATTAGCGAGCAGTACTTC.

This clonotype was detected once. The chain couples TRBV19 to TRBJ1-2; D is ambiguous. V was pared by 3 bases and J by 2 bases, with 10 bases between. Germline V CDR1 and CDR2: LNHDA, SQIVND (reference sequence). This CDR3 is built from 14 residues. CDR3 nucleotides: TGTGCCAGTAGTATCCGAGGGTCCAACTATGGCTACACCTTC. It encodes CASSIRGSNYGYTF.

Details on this clonotype: A junction end diverges from the germline sequence, so it may reflect a read error. The chain joins TRBV7-9 to TRBJ2-1; D is possibly TRBD2 (6 bases). The CDR3 consists of 14 residues. The germline V gene has CDR1 SEHNR and CDR2 FQNEAQ (reference sequence). CDR3 amino acids: CASSLAGTLGEQFF. CDR3 nucleotide sequence: TGTGCCAGCAGCCTAGCCGGGACTCTGGGTGAGCAGTTCTTC. The variable domain in full, completed from reference TRBV7-9 and TRBJ2-1, reads DTGVSQNPRHKITKRGQNVTFRCDPISEHNRLYWYRQTLGQGPEFLTYFQNEAQLEKSRLLSDRFSAERPKGSFSTLEIQRTEQGDSAMYLCASSLAGTLGEQFFGPGTRLTVL.

This clonotype was found a few times. The V gene is TRBV6-6, the J gene TRBJ2-5; TRBD2 aligns across 13 bases. The V gene's germline CDR1 is MNHNY and CDR2 SVGAGI (reference sequence). There are 15 residues in the CDR3. J was trimmed by 4 bases and V by 5 bases; bases with no gene match: 4. CDR3 DNA sequence: TGTGCCAGCAGTCCAAGACTAGCGGGGGGAGAGACCCAGTACTTC. As protein: CASSPRLAGGETQYF.